The next 18 T cell receptor beta chains were all read from a single sample in a study of blood T cell repertoires in COVID-19. Profiling relied on immunoSEQ multiplex PCR, and the TCRdb table lists in-frame clones only, not all of them. The table records tens of thousands of clones, around nine tenths of them present only once. Sequencing was done on a sample of peripheral blood. The receptors originated from a man aged 35 to 55 with acute or convalescent COVID-19.

This chain connects TRBV6-5 to TRBJ1-5; D gene uncertain. CDR3 length: 13 residues. Germline loops: CDR1 MNHEY, CDR2 SVGAGI. Trimming stripped 5 bases from V and 11 bases from J, with 16 bases between. CDR3 protein: CASSLEGPRSQHF. The CDR3 nucleotides are TGTGCCAGCAGTCTAGAGGGTCCCAGGTCCCAGCATTTT.

This CDR3 is CASIPQTGQRYSPLHF. The CDR3 DNA reads as TGTGCCAGCATCCCCCAAACGGGACAGAGATATTCACCCCTCCACTTT. The rearrangement joins TRBV28 to TRBJ1-6; 7 positions agree with TRBD1. V was clipped by 7 bases and J by 8 bases; unmatched bases: 14. CDR1 is MDHEN and CDR2 is SYDVKM in the germline V gene. This CDR3 comprises 16 residues.

Only one count was recorded for this clone. This chain connects TRBV9 to TRBJ2-1; D gene unclear. The V gene lost 0 bases and the J gene lost 6 bases, with 7 bases spanning the gap. This CDR3 has 13 residues. Germline CDR1 is SGDLS and CDR2 is YYNGEE. The CDR3 bases are TGTGCCAGCAGCGTAGAGCCACCCAATGAGCAGTTCTTC. Translating gives CASSVEPPNEQFF.

This chain connects TRBV10-2 to TRBJ1-2; D might be TRBD1 (6 bases). Between the trimmed V and J ends, which lost 3 bases and 1 base, there was a span of 12 bases. The CDR3 spans 15 residues. The germline gives CDR1 WSHSY, CDR2 SAAADI. The CDR3 protein is CASSELTGINYGYTF. The DNA of the CDR3 is TGCGCCAGCAGTGAACTAACAGGGATTAACTATGGCTACACCTTC.

The chain joins TRBV11-3 to TRBJ2-1; 11 bases map to TRBD2. The V gene end was trimmed by 2 bases and the J gene end by 0 bases; junction bases not matched to a gene: 3. The CDR3 spans 17 residues. The V gene's germline CDR1 is SGHNT and CDR2 YENEEA. The CDR3, as DNA: TGTGCCAGCAGCTTAAGGGGACTAGCGGACTCCTACAATGAGCAGTTCTTC. Residues: CASSLRGLADSYNEQFF.

The chain employs TRBV5-1 and TRBJ2-7; 9 bases are a match to TRBD1. CDR3 length: 14 amino acids. Germline trimming cut 6 bases from V and 6 bases from J; bases unmatched to any gene: 10. In germline, CDR1 is SGHRS, CDR2 YFSETQ. CDR3 loop: CASTGGTGYSEQYF. As DNA, the CDR3 is TGCGCCAGCACCGGGGGGACAGGGTACTCCGAGCAGTACTTC.

The gene calls are TRBV14 and TRBJ2-1; perhaps TRBD1 as D (6 bases). The CDR3 is made up of 16 amino acids. Per the germline V gene, CDR1 is SGHDN and CDR2 is FVKESK. V lost 8 bases, J lost 7 bases, and 24 bases lay in between. The DNA for the CDR3 is TGTGCCAGCCGGCCCACAGGGACGCCTCGTCATAATGAGCAGTTCTTC. Translated: CASRPTGTPRHNEQFF.

The chain is built from TRBV6-4 and TRBJ2-1, with no clear D. Trimming took off 5 bases at V and 8 bases at J, with 13 bases between the two ends. The length of the CDR3 is 13 residues. Germline CDR1 and CDR2: MRHNA and SNTAGT. Written as DNA, the CDR3 is TGTGCCAGCAGTATCCCGTGGCCTTATGAGCAGTTCTTC. Translation gives CASSIPWPYEQFF.

The chain is built from TRBV5-1 and TRBJ2-1; a possible D gene is TRBD2 (6 bases). The CDR3 totals 15 residues. Trimming cost V 4 bases and J 3 bases, with 14 bases left between them. Germline CDR1 reads SGHRS; CDR2 reads YFSETQ. The CDR3 DNA is TGCGCCAGCAGCGGCGGGACGGACCTCTACAATGAGCAGTTCTTC. Translation gives CASSGGTDLYNEQFF.

The CDR3 bases are TGTGCCAGCAGTCCACGGGACTACACTGACGAGCAGTACTTC. Translating gives CASSPRDYTDEQYF. The rearrangement links TRBV27 to TRBJ2-7; 7 nucleotides match TRBD2. V shed 5 bases, J shed 5 bases, and the junction held 9 bases outside the gene matches. This CDR3 is 14 amino acids long. Germline-derived CDR1 and CDR2 are MNHEY and SMNVEV (reference sequence).

V and J are TRBV5-1 and TRBJ2-5, with 11 bases matching TRBD2. CDR1 SGHRS and CDR2 YFSETQ come from the germline V gene. The CDR3 covers 16 residues. The V and J ends lost 4 bases and 1 base, in that order; junction bases with no gene match: 6. CDR3 sequence: CASSITGTSGQETQYF. DNA for the CDR3: TGCGCCAGCAGCATTACCGGGACTAGCGGCCAAGAGACCCAGTACTTC.

The J gene is TRBJ2-7, the V gene TRBV18, with 9 bases aligning to TRBD1. The CDR3 consists of 16 residues. Germline V gene lookup returns CDR1 KGHSH and CDR2 LQKENI. Losses at the gene ends were 4 bases for V and 5 bases for J; bases not matched to a gene: 12. The DNA for the CDR3 is TGTGCCAGCTCACTTAGCGCAACAGGGGGCGGGCACGAGCAGTACTTC. Its translation: CASSLSATGGGHEQYF. Drawing the rest from reference TRBV18 and TRBJ2-7, the complete variable domain is NAGVMQNPRHLVRRRGQEARLRCSPMKGHSHVYWYRQLPEEGLKFMVYLQKENIIDESGMPKERFSAEFPKEGPSILRIQQVVRGDSAAYFCASSLSATGGGHEQYFGPGTRLTVT.

This sequence joins TRBV30 and TRBJ2-5, with D unclear. Germline V gives CDR1 GTSNPN, CDR2 SVGIG (reference sequence). The germline V and J ends were trimmed by 2 bases and 2 bases, with 6 bases remaining between them. The CDR3 is made up of 12 amino acids. The CDR3 reads CAWSTQQETQYF. The CDR3, as DNA: TGTGCCTGGAGTACCCAGCAAGAGACCCAGTACTTC.

This chain connects TRBV27 to TRBJ2-3; D is unclear. Trimming cost V 4 bases and J 2 bases, with 4 bases left between them. The CDR3 contains 12 residues. Germline CDR1 and CDR2: MNHEY and SMNVEV (reference sequence). CDR3 in DNA: TGTGCCAGCAGTTCCAACACAGATACGCAGTATTTT. This translates into CASSSNTDTQYF.

The gene calls are TRBV4-2 and TRBJ2-3; 10 bases match TRBD2. V was pared by 1 base and J by 2 bases, with 3 bases of the junction left unmatched. Germline CDR1 reads LGHNA; CDR2 reads YNFKEQ. The CDR3 is 16 amino acids. The CDR3 DNA is TGTGCCAGCAGCCAAGGGCTAGCGGGAGCCACAGATACGCAGTATTTT. This sequence encodes CASSQGLAGATDTQYF.

The V and J genes are TRBV27 and TRBJ1-1; tentative D call: TRBD1 (6 bases). V was clipped by 6 bases and J by 1 base, with 9 bases between them. The CDR3 has 13 residues. Per the germline V gene, CDR1 is MNHEY and CDR2 is SMNVEV (reference sequence). DNA of the CDR3: TGTGCCAGCAGGAAACAGGGGAACACTGAAGCTTTCTTT. It is translated as CASRKQGNTEAFF.

The chain joins TRBV6-2 or TRBV6-3 to TRBJ2-1; 8 bases are shared with TRBD2. Germline lookup yields CDR1 MNHEY and CDR2 SVGEGT. V trimming: 6 bases; J trimming: 14 bases; junction bases outside the gene matches: 9. This CDR3 is 12 amino acids long. This CDR3 is CASSILAGTKFF. The CDR3 DNA follows: TGTGCCAGCAGCATCTTAGCGGGAACGAAGTTCTTC.

This clone turned up a few times. The rearrangement joins TRBV30 to TRBJ1-1; D ambiguous. This CDR3 is 14 amino acids long. Germline lookup yields CDR1 GTSNPN and CDR2 SVGIG (reference sequence). The germline V and J ends were trimmed by 5 bases and 2 bases, with 15 bases remaining between them. CDR3 in amino acids: CAWSLGAINTEAFF. The CDR3 DNA is TGTGCCTGGTCGCTTGGAGCGATTAACACTGAAGCTTTCTTT.